This T cell receptor beta chain appears in the sequencing data of a study of metastatic and nonmetastatic thyroid tumors. About the research overall: The study looked at repertoires side by side in blood and in tumor or nodule tissue from malignant and benign thyroid patients. General study results and limits: Malignant thyroid tumors reportedly exceeded benign nodules significantly in TCR beta diversity, with the difference appearing in blood and tumor.

None of the patients had undergone any treatment ahead of thyroid surgery. V lost 4 bases and J lost 0, with 10 bases in between. This CDR3 spans 16 amino acids. The germline CDR1 and CDR2 sequences are SNHLY and FYNNEI. How the authors handled the data: The study's classifier, a distant-metastasis tool for papillary thyroid cancer, was built using CDR3 differences across clinicopathological groups. TCRdb re-clonotyped the PCR reads through MiXCR. The V and J calls here are based on TCRdb, not the publication. Of around 20,000 clones detected, approximately 31% appear once; the ten largest clones hold roughly 13%. This clone has a count of ten or more. Its specificity is unknown.

The sequence derives from a female donor with papillary thyroid cancer or a benign thyroid nodule (not recorded which). Some clones in this sample may be carry-over from other donors' samples. This rearrangement joins TRBV2 to TRBJ1-6; D is ambiguous. The sequenced sample was blood. CDR3 DNA: TGTGCCAGCAGTGCGAGGGTTAGCTCCTATAATTCACCCCTCCACTTT. The encoded protein is CASSARVSSYNSPLHF. The variable domain in full, with the rest retrieved from reference TRBV2 and TRBJ1-6, is EPEVTQTPSHQVTQMGQEVILRCVPISNHLYFYWYRQILGQKVEFLVSFYNNEISEKSEIFDDQFSVERPDGSNFTLKIRSTKLEDSAMYFCASSARVSSYNSPLHFGNGTRLTVT.